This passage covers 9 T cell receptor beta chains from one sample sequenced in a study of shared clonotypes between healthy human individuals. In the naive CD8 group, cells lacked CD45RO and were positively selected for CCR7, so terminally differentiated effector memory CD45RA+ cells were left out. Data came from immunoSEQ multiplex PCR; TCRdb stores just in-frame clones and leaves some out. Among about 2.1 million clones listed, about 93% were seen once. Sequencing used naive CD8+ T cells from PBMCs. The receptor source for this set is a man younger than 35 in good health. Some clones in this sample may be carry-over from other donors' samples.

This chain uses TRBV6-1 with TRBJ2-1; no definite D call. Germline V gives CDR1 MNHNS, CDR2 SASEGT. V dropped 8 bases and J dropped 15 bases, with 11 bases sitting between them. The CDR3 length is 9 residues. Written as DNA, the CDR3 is TGTGCCAGCGGCCCCTTTCGGTTCTTC. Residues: CASGPFRFF.

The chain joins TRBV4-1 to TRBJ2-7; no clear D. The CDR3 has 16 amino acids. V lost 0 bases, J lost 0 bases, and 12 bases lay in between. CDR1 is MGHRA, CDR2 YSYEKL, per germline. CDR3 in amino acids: CASSQDQETFSYEQYF. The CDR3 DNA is TGCGCCAGCAGCCAAGATCAGGAGACATTCTCCTACGAGCAGTACTTC.

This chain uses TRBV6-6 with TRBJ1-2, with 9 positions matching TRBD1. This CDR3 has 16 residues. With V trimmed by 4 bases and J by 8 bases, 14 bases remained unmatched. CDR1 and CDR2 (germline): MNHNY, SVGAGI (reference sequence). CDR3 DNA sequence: TGTGCCAGCAGTTCGACAGGATACAGGGGGCTGGAGGGCTACACCTTC. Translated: CASSSTGYRGLEGYTF.

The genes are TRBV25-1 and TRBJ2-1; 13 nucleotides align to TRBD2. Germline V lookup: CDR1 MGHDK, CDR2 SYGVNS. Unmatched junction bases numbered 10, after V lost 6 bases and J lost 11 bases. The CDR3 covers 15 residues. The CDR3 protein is CASRGLAGPLRQQFF. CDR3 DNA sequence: TGTGCCAGCAGGGGACTAGCGGGGCCCCTTCGTCAGCAGTTCTTC.

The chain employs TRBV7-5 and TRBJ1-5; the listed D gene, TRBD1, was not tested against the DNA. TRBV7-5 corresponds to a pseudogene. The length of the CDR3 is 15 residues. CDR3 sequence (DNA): TGTGTCAGAAGCGCCTCAGCAGGGCCGGTAAGGCCCCAGCATTTT. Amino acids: CVRSASAGPVRPQHF.

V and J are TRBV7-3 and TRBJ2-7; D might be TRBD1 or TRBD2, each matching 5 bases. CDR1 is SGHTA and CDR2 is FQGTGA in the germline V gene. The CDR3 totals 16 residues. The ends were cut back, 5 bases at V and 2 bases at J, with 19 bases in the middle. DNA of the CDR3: TGTGCCAGCAGCCCGAATCGAGGGGCCGATACCTACGAGCAGTACTTC. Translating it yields CASSPNRGADTYEQYF.

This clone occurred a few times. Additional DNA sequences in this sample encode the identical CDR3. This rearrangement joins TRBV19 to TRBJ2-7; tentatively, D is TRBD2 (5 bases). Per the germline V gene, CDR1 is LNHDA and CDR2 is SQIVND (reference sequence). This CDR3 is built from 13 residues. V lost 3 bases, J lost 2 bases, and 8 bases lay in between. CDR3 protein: CASSISGTYEQYF. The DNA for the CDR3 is TGTGCCAGTAGTATCTCCGGGACCTACGAGCAGTACTTC.

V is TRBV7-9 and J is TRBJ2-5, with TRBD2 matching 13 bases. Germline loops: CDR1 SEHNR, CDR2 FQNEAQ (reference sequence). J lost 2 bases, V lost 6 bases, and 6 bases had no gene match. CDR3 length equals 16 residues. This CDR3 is CASRLAGGRLQETQYF. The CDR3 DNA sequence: TGTGCCAGCAGACTAGCGGGAGGGCGATTGCAAGAGACCCAGTACTTC.

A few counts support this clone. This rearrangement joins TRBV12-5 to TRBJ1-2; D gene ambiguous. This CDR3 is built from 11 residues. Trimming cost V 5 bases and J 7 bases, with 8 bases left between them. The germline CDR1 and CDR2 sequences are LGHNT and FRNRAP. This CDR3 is CASGDTIGYTF. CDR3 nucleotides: TGTGCTAGTGGTGATACGATTGGCTACACCTTC.